Each of the 14 T cell receptor beta chains below was sequenced from the same sample in a study of CD8+CD57+ T cells in acquired aplastic anemia. An expansion of CD8+CD57+ cells by flow cytometry had been shown in patients chosen for sequencing. Using genomic DNA as the template, TCR beta VDJ and CDR3 profiling was carried out. TCRdb itself ran the reads through MiXCR, one entry per CDR3 protein. The data contain roughly 200,000 distinct CDR3 sequences, approximately 65% of them singletons. The sequenced sample consisted of sorted CD4+, CD8+, or CD8+CD57+ T cells (not recorded which) from PBMCs. The receptors derive from a human donor with aplastic anemia.

The CDR3 DNA sequence: TGCGCCACCACGGACATAGGGATCAATGAGCAGTTCTTC. Translated: CATTDIGINEQFF. The rearrangement uses TRBV5-1 and TRBJ2-1; a possible D gene is TRBD1 (5 bases). CDR3 length equals 13 residues. Trimming pared 9 bases from V and 6 bases from J, leaving 16 bases between. Germline CDR1 reads SGHRS; CDR2 reads YFSETQ.

This chain joins TRBV19 and TRBJ1-5; no clear D. This CDR3 contains 16 residues. V lost 1 base and J 2 bases, leaving 12 bases between the germline ends. In germline, CDR1 is LNHDA, CDR2 SQIVND (reference sequence). The CDR3 DNA follows: TGTGCCAGTAGTATAGCCTCGAGGGCCCGCAATCAGCCCCAGCATTTT. Amino acid sequence: CASSIASRARNQPQHF.

The V and J genes are TRBV11-2 and TRBJ2-1; TRBD1 might be the D (6 bases). V lost 5 bases, J lost 1 base, and 12 bases lay in between. The CDR3 spans 15 residues. CDR1 and CDR2 (germline): SGHAT, FQNNGV. The CDR3 is CASSLGTPSYNEQFF. The CDR3 DNA sequence: TGTGCCAGCAGCCTCGGGACACCTTCCTACAATGAGCAGTTCTTC.

J is TRBJ1-4 and V is TRBV29-1; D gene unclear. The V gene lost 7 bases and the J gene lost 8 bases, with 20 bases spanning the gap. This CDR3 comprises 14 residues. Per germline, CDR1 SQVTM and CDR2 ANQGSEA. The CDR3 region is CSATQVGYGEKLFF. In DNA form, the CDR3 reads TGCAGCGCAACTCAGGTCGGGTACGGAGAAAAACTGTTTTTT.

This clonotype occurred a few times. The chain combines TRBV7-2 with TRBJ1-5; 7 bases are shared with TRBD1. This CDR3 is built from 15 residues. V was pared by 1 base and J by 4 bases, with 4 bases of the junction left unmatched. The germline gives CDR1 SGHTA, CDR2 FQGNSA. CDR3 protein: CASSLVDRPNQPQHF. For the CDR3, the DNA is TGTGCCAGCAGCTTAGTGGACAGGCCGAATCAGCCCCAGCATTTT. The full variable domain, with the rest looked up from reference TRBV7-2 and TRBJ1-5, is GAGVSQSPSNKVTEKGKDVELRCDPISGHTALYWYRQSLGQGLEFLIYFQGNSAPDKSGLPSDRFSAERTGGSVSTLTIQRTQQEDSAVYLCASSLVDRPNQPQHFGDGTRLSIL.

This chain connects TRBV7-9 to TRBJ1-1, with TRBD1 matching over 8 bases. This CDR3 is built from 14 residues. Germline V gene data show CDR1 as SEHNR and CDR2 as FQNEAQ (reference sequence). Trimming cost V 5 bases and J 3 bases; bases outside gene matches: 5. The CDR3 coding sequence is TGTGCCAGCAGCGTCAGGGGGCTTGACACTGAAGCTTTCTTT. It specifies CASSVRGLDTEAFF.

This chain links TRBV29-1 with TRBJ1-1; D is uncertain. V lost 4 bases and J 1 base, leaving 7 bases between the germline ends. Germline V gives CDR1 SQVTM, CDR2 ANQGSEA. The CDR3 spans 12 residues. The CDR3 bases are TGCAGCGTTGGGGGATGGAACACTGAAGCTTTCTTT. This sequence encodes CSVGGWNTEAFF.

With respect to this clonotype: A much larger clone differs from this one at a single base, so this may be a read error. The rearrangement links TRBV6-1 to TRBJ1-6; the D is unclear. The CDR3 has 19 amino acids. Germline loops: CDR1 MNHNS, CDR2 SASEGT. DNA for the CDR3: TGTGCCAGCAGCCAAGTGGGCCGGGGTGGGCAGAGATATAATTCACCCTTCCACTTT. It translates to CASSQVGRGGQRYNSPFHF.

The table lists this clonotype with a few counts. The V gene is TRBV20-1, the J gene TRBJ2-7, with 8 positions matching TRBD1. The CDR3 is 15 residues long. The V gene end was trimmed by 4 bases and the J gene end by 5 bases; junction bases not matched to a gene: 13. The germline V gene has CDR1 DFQATT and CDR2 SNEGSKA (reference sequence). The DNA for the CDR3 is TGCAGTGCTACGGACGAGCCTGGACAGGGTGACGAGCAGTACTTC. It yields the protein CSATDEPGQGDEQYF.

There are a few counts of this clonotype. The CDR3 bases are TGTGCCAGCAGCTTCCGGGGGGAGCAGTACTTC. This codes for CASSFRGEQYF. V usage is TRBV5-6 and J usage is TRBJ2-7, with a weak D call TRBD2 (6 bases). The CDR3 is 11 amino acids. V was shortened by 2 bases and J by 7 bases, with 7 bases between the two germline ends. Germline CDR1 reads SGHDT; CDR2 reads YYEEEE.

This chain uses TRBV19 with TRBJ2-7; D tentatively fits TRBD1 or TRBD2 (5 bases each). CDR3 size: 12 residues. Germline V gene sequence: CDR1 LNHDA, CDR2 SQIVND (reference sequence). Trimming cost V 3 bases and J 5 bases, with 8 bases left between them. The CDR3 nucleotides read TGTGCCAGTAGTATCGTGGGGGACGAGCAGTACTTC. Encoded protein: CASSIVGDEQYF.

This clonotype was picked up many times. A read error may account for a junction end that differs from germline. CDR3 in DNA: TGCGCCAGCAGTGAAAACGGGACCTCAACCCACTTC. Encoded protein: CASSENGTSTHF. The rearrangement uses TRBV10-1 and TRBJ1-2; tentative D call: TRBD1 (5 bases). The germline V gene has CDR1 WNHNN and CDR2 SYGVQD (reference sequence). CDR3 length equals 12 residues.

This chain links TRBV24-1 with TRBJ2-3; 11 bases line up with TRBD2. Germline V lookup: CDR1 KGHDR, CDR2 SFDVKD. CDR3 length equals 17 residues. V shed 3 bases, J shed 4 bases, and the junction held 8 bases outside the gene matches. The CDR3 sequence is CATSDGLAGGVPDTQYF. DNA of the CDR3: TGTGCCACCAGTGATGGGCTAGCGGGGGGAGTCCCAGATACGCAGTATTTT.

This clonotype appeared a few times. V is TRBV25-1 and J is TRBJ2-7; D gene unclear. There are 13 residues in the CDR3. V was shortened by 4 bases and J by 0 bases, with 7 bases between the two germline ends. In germline, CDR1 is MGHDK, CDR2 SYGVNS. In DNA form, the CDR3 reads TGTGCCAGCAGTGGGTGGAGCTCCTACGAGCAGTACTTC. Translating gives CASSGWSSYEQYF.